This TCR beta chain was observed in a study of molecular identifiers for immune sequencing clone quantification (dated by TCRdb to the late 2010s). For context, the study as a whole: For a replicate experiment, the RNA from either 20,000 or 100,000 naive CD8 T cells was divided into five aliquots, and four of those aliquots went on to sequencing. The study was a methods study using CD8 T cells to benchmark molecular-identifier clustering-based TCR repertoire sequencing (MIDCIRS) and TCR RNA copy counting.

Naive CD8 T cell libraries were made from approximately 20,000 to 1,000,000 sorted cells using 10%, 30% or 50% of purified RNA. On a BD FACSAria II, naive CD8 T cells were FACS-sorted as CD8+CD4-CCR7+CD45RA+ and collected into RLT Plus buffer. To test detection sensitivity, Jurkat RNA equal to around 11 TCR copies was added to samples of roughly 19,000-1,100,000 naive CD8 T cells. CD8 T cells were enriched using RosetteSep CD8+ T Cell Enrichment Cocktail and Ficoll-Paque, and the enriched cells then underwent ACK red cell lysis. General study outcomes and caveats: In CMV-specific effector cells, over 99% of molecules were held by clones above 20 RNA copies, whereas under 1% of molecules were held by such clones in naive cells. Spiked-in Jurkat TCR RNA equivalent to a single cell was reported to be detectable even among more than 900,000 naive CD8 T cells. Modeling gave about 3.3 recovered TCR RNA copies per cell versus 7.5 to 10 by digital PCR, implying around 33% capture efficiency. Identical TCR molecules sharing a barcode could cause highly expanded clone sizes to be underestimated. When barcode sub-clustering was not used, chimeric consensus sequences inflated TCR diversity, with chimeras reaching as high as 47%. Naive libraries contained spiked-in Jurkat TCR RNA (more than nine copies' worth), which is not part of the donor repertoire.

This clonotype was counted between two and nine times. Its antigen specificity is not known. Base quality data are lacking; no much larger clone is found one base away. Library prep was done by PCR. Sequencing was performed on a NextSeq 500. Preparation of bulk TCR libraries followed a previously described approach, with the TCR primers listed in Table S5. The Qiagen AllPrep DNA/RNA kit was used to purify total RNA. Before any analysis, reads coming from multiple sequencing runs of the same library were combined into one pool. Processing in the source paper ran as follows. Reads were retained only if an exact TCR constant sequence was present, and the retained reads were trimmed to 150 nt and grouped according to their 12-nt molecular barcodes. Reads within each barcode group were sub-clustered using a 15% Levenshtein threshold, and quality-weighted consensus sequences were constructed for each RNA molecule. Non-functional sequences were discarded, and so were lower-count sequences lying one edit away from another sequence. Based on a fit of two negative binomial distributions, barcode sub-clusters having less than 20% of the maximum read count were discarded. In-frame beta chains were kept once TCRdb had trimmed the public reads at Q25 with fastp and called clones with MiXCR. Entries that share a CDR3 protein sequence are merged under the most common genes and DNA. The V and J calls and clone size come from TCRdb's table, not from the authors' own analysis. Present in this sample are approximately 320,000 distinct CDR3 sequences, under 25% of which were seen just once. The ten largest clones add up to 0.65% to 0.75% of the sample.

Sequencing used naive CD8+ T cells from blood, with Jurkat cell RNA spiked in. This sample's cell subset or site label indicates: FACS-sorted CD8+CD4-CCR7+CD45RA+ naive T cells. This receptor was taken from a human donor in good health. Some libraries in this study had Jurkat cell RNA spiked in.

The CDR3 is CASSLGSWGQGLNTEAFF. The sequence in DNA is TGTGCCAGCAGCTTAGGTTCTTGGGGACAGGGTTTGAACACTGAAGCTTTCTTT. This chain is built from TRBV11-2 and TRBJ1-1; TRBD1 fits 9 bases in the junction. CDR1 and CDR2, per the germline V gene, are SGHAT and FQNNGV. Spanning cysteine to phenylalanine, the CDR3 consists of 18 amino acids. Only CDR3 DNA is held: 54 bases, read in frame from base 1. Trimming leaves V shorter by 1 base and J shorter by 0 bases, with the junction holding 9 bases beyond the gene matches.